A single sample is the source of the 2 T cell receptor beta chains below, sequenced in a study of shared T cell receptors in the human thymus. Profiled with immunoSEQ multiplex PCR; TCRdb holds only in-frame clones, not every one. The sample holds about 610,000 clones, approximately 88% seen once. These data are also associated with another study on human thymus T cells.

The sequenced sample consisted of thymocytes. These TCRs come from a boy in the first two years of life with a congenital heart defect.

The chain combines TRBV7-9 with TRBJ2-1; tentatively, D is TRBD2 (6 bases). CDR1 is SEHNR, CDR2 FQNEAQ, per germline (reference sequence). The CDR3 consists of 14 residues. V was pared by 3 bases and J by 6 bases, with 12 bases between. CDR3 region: CASSFPGVRNEQFF. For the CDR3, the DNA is TGTGCCAGCAGCTTTCCGGGAGTACGCAATGAGCAGTTCTTC.

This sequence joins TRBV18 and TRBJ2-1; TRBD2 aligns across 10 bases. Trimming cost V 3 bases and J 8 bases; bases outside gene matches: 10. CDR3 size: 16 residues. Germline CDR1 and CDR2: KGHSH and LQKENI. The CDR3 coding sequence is TGTGCCAGCTCACCCCCCGAGCGGGAGGGCCACGATGAGCAGTTCTTC. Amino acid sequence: CASSPPEREGHDEQFF. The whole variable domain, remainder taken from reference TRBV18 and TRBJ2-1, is NAGVMQNPRHLVRRRGQEARLRCSPMKGHSHVYWYRQLPEEGLKFMVYLQKENIIDESGMPKERFSAEFPKEGPSILRIQQVVRGDSAAYFCASSPPEREGHDEQFFGPGTRLTVL.